This T cell receptor beta chain was sequenced in a study of OX40 agonist ivuxolimab in advanced cancers. As for the study in general: Patients were given ivuxolimab, an antibody that agonizes OX40 (CD134). The group had a mean age of around 60 years, ranged from about 23 to 85, and was 80% to 90% male.

TCRdb's table, derived via immunoSEQ multiplex PCR, lists solely in-frame clones and lacks some. The profile covers tens of thousands of clones, with about 85% appearing a single time and about a sixth taken by the ten largest. Sampling of blood occurred at baseline, cycle 4 day 1, and cycle 7 day 1. General study findings and limits: Within 6 weeks, CD4+ and CD8+ blood T cells expanded clonally at 0.1 to 3.0 mg/kg.

This CDR3 region has 16 residues. Trimming at V came to 0 bases and at J to 0 bases, leaving 2 bases not matched to a gene. Per germline, CDR1 MGHDK and CDR2 SYGVNS. Worth noting for this clone: Its antigen is undetermined.

The receptor's source is an adult with an advanced solid tumor such as melanoma, head and neck, liver or kidney cancer. The chain has TRBV25-1 and TRBJ2-7; 10 bases match TRBD2. The specimen was CD4+ or CD8+ T cells sorted from blood, collected in a trial of the OX40 agonist ivuxolimab. The CDR3 DNA sequence: TGTGCCAGCAGTGAATATACTAGCGGGATCTCCTACGAGCAGTACTTC. Its translation: CASSEYTSGISYEQYF.